This T cell receptor (beta chain) originates from a study of T cells in Graves' hyperthyroidism and ophthalmopathy. Background on the study: At the time of initial diagnosis and before any treatment, peripheral blood was collected.

Clinical Activity Scores of at least 3, NOSPECS grades of at least 4 and durations under 3 months characterized ophthalmopathy patients. The diagnoses drew upon clinical symptoms, serum thyroxine and TRAb, thyroid ultrasound and orbital computed tomography. This clonotype was detected a few times. The TCR beta CDR3 regions underwent amplification using RNA transcripts as the source. The HTBI set primed first-round TCR CDR3 RT-PCR. TCRdb called the multiplex PCR reads again in MiXCR, with one record for every CDR3 protein. The sample consists of roughly 530,000 distinct CDR3 sequences, 15% to 20% of them appearing once. The source is a woman between 18 and 30 years old with Graves' ophthalmopathy. Sequencing used blood.

The CDR3 reads CASSLELGQGFRMRNSPLHF. As DNA, the CDR3 is TGTGCCAGCAGCTTAGAGCTGGGACAGGGTTTCCGTATGCGGAATTCACCCCTCCACTTT. The chain carries TRBV7-9 and TRBJ1-6, with 9 bases lining up with TRBD1. Per germline, CDR1 SEHNR and CDR2 FQNEAQ (reference sequence). This CDR3 spans 20 amino acids. The V segment lost 1 base and the J segment 7 bases; nucleotides outside the gene matches: 17.